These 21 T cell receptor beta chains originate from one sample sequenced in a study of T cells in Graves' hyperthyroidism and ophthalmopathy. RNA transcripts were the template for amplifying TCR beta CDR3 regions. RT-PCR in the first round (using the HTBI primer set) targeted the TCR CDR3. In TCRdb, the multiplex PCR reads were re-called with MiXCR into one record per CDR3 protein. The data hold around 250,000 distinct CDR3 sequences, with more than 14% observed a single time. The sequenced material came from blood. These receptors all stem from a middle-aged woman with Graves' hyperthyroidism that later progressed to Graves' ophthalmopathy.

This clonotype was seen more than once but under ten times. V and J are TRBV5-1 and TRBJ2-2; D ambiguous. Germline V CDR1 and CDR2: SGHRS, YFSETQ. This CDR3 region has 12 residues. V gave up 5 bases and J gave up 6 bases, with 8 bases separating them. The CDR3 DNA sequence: TGCGCCAGCAGACCCGGGTCCGGGGAGCTGTTTTTT. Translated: CASRPGSGELFF.

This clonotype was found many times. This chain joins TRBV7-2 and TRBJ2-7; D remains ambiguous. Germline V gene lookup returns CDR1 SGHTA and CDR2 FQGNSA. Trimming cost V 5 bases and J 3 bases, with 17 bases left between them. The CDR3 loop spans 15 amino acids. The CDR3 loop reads CASSIRPDSIYEQYF. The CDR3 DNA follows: TGTGCCAGCAGCATCAGACCAGATAGTATCTACGAGCAGTACTTC.

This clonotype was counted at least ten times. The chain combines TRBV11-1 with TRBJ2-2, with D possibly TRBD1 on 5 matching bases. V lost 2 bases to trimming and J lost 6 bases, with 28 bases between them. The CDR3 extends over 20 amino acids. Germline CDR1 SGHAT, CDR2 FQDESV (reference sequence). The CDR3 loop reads CASSLLASIGSKGVAGELFF. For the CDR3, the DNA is TGTGCCAGCAGCTTACTGGCTTCAATAGGCTCCAAAGGGGTTGCCGGGGAGCTGTTTTTT.

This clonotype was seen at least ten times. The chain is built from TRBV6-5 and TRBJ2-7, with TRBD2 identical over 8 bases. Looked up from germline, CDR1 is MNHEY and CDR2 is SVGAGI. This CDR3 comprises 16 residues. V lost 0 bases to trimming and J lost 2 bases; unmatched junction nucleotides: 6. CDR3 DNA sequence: TGTGCCAGCAGTTACTCACCAGCGGGAGTCACCTACGAGCAGTACTTC. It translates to CASSYSPAGVTYEQYF.

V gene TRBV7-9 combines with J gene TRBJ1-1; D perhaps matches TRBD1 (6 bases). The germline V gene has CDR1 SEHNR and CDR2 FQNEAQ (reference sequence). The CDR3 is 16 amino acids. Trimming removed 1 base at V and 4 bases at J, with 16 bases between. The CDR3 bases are TGTGCCAGCAGCTTAGTACGCGGGGGGGCGGCCACTGAAGCTTTCTTT. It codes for CASSLVRGGAATEAFF.

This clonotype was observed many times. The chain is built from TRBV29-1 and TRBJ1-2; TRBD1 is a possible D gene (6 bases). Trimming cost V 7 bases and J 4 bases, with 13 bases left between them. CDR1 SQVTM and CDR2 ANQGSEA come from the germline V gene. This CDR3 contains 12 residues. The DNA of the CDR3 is TGCAGCGAAGGGGGGCAGGGCTATGGCTACACCTTC. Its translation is CSEGGQGYGYTF.

The CDR3: CASSSGQGRSGANVLTF. CDR3 DNA sequence: TGTGCCAGCAGCTCTGGACAGGGACGCTCTGGGGCCAACGTCCTGACTTTC. The chain recombines TRBV7-2 with TRBJ2-6, with 8 bases that match TRBD1. J lost 0 bases, V lost 4 bases, and 5 bases had no gene match. There are 17 residues in the CDR3. Germline V gene data show CDR1 as SGHTA and CDR2 as FQGNSA. The full variable domain, its missing parts supplied by reference TRBV7-2 and TRBJ2-6, is GAGVSQSPSNKVTEKGKDVELRCDPISGHTALYWYRQSLGQGLEFLIYFQGNSAPDKSGLPSDRFSAERTGGSVSTLTIQRTQQEDSAVYLCASSSGQGRSGANVLTFGAGSRLTVL.

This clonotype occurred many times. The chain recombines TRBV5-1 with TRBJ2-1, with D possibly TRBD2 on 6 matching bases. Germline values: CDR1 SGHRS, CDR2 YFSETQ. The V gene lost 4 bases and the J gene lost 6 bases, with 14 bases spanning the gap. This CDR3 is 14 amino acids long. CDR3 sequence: CASSIPTSINEQFF. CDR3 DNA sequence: TGCGCCAGCAGCATTCCGACTAGTATCAATGAGCAGTTCTTC.

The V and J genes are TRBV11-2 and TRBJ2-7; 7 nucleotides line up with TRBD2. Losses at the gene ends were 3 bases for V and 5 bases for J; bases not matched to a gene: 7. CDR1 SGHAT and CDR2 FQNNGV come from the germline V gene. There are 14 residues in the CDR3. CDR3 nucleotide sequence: TGTGCCAGCAGCTTGTCCTGGGGGGGGAACGAGCAGTACTTC. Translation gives CASSLSWGGNEQYF.

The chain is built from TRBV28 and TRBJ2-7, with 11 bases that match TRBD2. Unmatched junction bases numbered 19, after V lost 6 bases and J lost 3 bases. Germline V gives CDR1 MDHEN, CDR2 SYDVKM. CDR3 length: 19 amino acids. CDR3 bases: TGTGCCAGCAGCTCAAGCCGTCTAGCGGGAGGCCTTCAGGGCTACGAGCAGTACTTC. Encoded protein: CASSSSRLAGGLQGYEQYF.

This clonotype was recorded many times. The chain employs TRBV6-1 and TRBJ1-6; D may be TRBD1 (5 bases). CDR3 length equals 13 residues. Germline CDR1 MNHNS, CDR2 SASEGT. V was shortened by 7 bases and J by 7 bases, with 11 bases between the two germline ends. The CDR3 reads CASTEGWNSPLHF. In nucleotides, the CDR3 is TGTGCCAGCACGGAGGGGTGGAATTCACCCCTCCACTTT.

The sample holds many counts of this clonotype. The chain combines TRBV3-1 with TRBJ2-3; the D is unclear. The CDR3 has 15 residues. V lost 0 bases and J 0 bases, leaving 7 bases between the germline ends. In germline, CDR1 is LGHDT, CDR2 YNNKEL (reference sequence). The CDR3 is CASSQDSLSTDTQYF. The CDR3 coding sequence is TGTGCCAGCAGCCAAGATTCCCTAAGCACAGATACGCAGTATTTT.

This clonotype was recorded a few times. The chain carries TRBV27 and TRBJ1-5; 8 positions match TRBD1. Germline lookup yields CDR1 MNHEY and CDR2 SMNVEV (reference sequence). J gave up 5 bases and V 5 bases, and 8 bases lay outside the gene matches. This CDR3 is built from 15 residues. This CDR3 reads CASSTHRGLDQPQHF. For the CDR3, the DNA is TGTGCCAGCAGTACGCACAGGGGGTTGGATCAGCCCCAGCATTTT.

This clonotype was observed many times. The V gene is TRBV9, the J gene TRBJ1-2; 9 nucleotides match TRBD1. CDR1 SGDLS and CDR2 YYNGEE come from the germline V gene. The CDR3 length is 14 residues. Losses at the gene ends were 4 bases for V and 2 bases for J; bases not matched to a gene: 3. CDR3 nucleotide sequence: TGTGCCAGCAGCCCGGGACAGGGAAACTATGGCTACACCTTC. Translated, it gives CASSPGQGNYGYTF.

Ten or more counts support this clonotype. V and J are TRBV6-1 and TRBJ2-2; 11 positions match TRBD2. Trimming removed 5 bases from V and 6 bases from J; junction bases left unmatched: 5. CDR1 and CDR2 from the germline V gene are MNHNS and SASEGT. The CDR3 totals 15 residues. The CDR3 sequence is CASSTLTSGAGELFF. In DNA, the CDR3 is TGTGCCAGCAGTACCCTGACTAGCGGGGCCGGGGAGCTGTTTTTT.

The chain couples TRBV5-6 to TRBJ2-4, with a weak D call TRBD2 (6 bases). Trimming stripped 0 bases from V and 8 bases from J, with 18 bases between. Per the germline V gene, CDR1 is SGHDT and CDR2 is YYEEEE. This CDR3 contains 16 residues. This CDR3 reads CASSLVGQVGEDIQYF. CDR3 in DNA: TGTGCCAGCAGCTTGGTCGGGCAGGTGGGGGAGGACATTCAGTACTTC.

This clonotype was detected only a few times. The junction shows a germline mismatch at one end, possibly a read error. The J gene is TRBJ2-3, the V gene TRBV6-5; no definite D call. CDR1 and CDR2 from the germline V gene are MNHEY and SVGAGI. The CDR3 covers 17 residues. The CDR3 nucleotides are TGTGCCGGCAGTTACTCAGTATTGGCGCTTCAGACAGATACGCAGTATTTT. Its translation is CAGSYSVLALQTDTQYF.

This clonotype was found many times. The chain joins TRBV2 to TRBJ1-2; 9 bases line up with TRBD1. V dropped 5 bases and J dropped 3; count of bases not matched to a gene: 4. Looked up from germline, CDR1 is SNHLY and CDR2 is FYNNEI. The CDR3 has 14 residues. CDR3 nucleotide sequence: TGTGCCAGCAGTAGGACAGGGGAAGACTATGGCTACACCTTC. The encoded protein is CASSRTGEDYGYTF.

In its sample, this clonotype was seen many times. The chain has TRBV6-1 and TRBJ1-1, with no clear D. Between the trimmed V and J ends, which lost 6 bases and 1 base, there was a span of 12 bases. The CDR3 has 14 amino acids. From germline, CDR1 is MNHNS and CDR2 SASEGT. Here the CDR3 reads CASSLKGPNTEAFF. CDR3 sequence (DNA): TGTGCCAGCAGCCTTAAGGGTCCGAACACTGAAGCTTTCTTT.

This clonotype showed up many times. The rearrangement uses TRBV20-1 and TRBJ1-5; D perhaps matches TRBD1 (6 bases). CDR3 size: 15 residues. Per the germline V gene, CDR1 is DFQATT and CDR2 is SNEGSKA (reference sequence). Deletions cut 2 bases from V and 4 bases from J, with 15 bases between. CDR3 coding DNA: TGCAGTGCTAGACATGTGGCAGGGGATAATCAGCCCCAGCATTTT. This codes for CSARHVAGDNQPQHF.

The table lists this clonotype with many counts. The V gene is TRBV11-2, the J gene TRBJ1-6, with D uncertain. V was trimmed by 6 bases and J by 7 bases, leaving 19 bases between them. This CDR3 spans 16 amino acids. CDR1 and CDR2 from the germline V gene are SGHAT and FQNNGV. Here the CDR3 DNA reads TGTGCCAGCAGTCATGACACCATTCCACGGAATTCACCCCTCCACTTT. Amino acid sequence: CASSHDTIPRNSPLHF.